This TCR beta chain was retrieved from a study of T cell responses to AZD1222 COVID-19 vaccine. The study, taken as a whole, reports: In a largely white British group with more females than males, clonal diversity was possibly underestimated. Spike was spanned by vaccine-associated CD4 TCRs, with dominance at 160-218 and 743-854.

For this clone: Its target is not known.

Trimming at V came to 0 bases and at J to 2 bases, leaving 6 bases not matched to a gene. The CDR3 contains 16 residues. Germline assignment: CDR1 SGHRS and CDR2 YFSETQ. TCRdb's copy holds only in-frame clones and misses some; the assay was immunoSEQ multiplex PCR. The data hold 150,000 to 200,000 clones, with over 85% observed a single time. J is TRBJ2-3 and V is TRBV5-1; 7 bases are a match to TRBD1. This TCR derives from an adult in good health. This specimen consisted of peripheral blood, obtained on day 0 of AZD1222 vaccination. The CDR3: CASSLDRQGPTDTQYF. The CDR3 DNA sequence: TGCGCCAGCAGCTTGGACCGACAGGGCCCCACAGATACGCAGTATTTT.